These 32 T cell receptor beta chains were all obtained from the same sample, sequenced in a study of cytomegalovirus exposure and HLA in healthy donors. The PCR ran on 60 Vbeta and 13 Jbeta primers. Assay used: immunoSEQ multiplex PCR; TCRdb lists only in-frame clones, some missing. The sample gives 140,000 or so clones, over 75% of which show up once; around 0.51% is in the top ten. Source material: PBMCs. The receptors come from a woman between 40 and 50 years old in good health and CMV-seronegative.

The chain couples TRBV30 to TRBJ2-1; 8 nucleotides align to TRBD1. With 3 bases clipped from V and 9 bases from J, the junction kept 7 bases outside the gene matches. Germline V lookup: CDR1 GTSNPN, CDR2 SVGIG (reference sequence). The CDR3 totals 13 residues. The CDR3 DNA reads TGTGCCTGGAGGGGGGCAGGGGGCAGTGAGCAGTTCTTC. Protein product: CAWRGAGGSEQFF.

The gene calls are TRBV5-6 and TRBJ2-5; TRBD2 matches at 11 bases. The CDR3 covers 15 residues. Germline lookup yields CDR1 SGHDT and CDR2 YYEEEE. With 0 bases clipped from V and 3 bases from J, the junction kept 1 base outside the gene matches. CDR3: CASSLVTSGEETQYF. CDR3 DNA sequence: TGTGCCAGCAGCTTGGTGACTAGCGGGGAAGAGACCCAGTACTTC.

The CDR3 region is CAWSVGGRAGDTQYF. DNA of the CDR3: TGTGCCTGGAGTGTTGGTGGGAGGGCAGGTGATACGCAGTATTTT. The gene calls are TRBV30 and TRBJ2-3, with 7 bases aligning to TRBD2. The J segment lost 6 bases and the V segment lost 0 bases, leaving 9 bases of the junction unmatched. The CDR3 extends over 15 amino acids. Germline CDR1 reads GTSNPN; CDR2 reads SVGIG (reference sequence).

The chain combines TRBV6-1 with TRBJ2-1; D gene uncertain. V was clipped by 1 base and J by 12 bases, with 13 bases between them. The CDR3 totals 13 residues. Germline CDR1 MNHNS, CDR2 SASEGT. The CDR3 loop reads CASSEGLLEVQFF. The CDR3 nucleotides are TGTGCCAGCAGTGAAGGTCTACTTGAAGTGCAGTTCTTC.

With regard to this clone: One junction end disagrees with the germline gene, perhaps due to a read error. The chain uses TRBV7-9 and TRBJ1-5; TRBD1 might be the D (6 bases). This CDR3 contains 13 residues. The germline V gene has CDR1 SEHNR and CDR2 FQNEAQ (reference sequence). CDR3 protein: CSSSYTGNQPQHF. The CDR3 bases are TGTTCCAGCAGTTACACAGGGAATCAGCCCCAGCATTTT.

The chain joins TRBV6-1 to TRBJ2-5; TRBD1 might be the D (6 bases). TRBJ2-7 matches the DNA end more closely, so the J call is doubtful. The length of the CDR3 is 14 residues. The germline gives CDR1 MNHNS, CDR2 SASEGT. CDR3 amino acids: CASSDVGALDEQYF. The CDR3 DNA reads TGTGCCAGCAGTGACGTGGGGGCATTAGACGAGCAGTACTTC.

The chain employs TRBV5-5 and TRBJ2-5; a weak D match, TRBD1 (6 bases). With 0 bases removed from V and 5 bases from J, the gap between germline ends came to 17 bases. The CDR3 sequence is 16 residues long. The germline V gene has CDR1 SGHKS and CDR2 YYEKEE (reference sequence). CDR3 residues: CASSLAVLGARETQYF. The CDR3 DNA follows: TGTGCCAGCAGCTTGGCCGTATTGGGGGCCCGGGAGACCCAGTACTTC. Using reference TRBV5-5 and TRBJ2-5 for the parts outside the CDR3, the full variable domain is DAGVTQSPTHLIKTRGQQVTLRCSPISGHKSVSWYQQVLGQGPQFIFQYYEKEERGRGNFPDRFSARQFPNYSSELNVNALLLGDSALYLCASSLAVLGARETQYFGPGTRLLVL.

This chain links TRBV18 with TRBJ2-3, with D unresolved. CDR1 is KGHSH, CDR2 LQKENI, per germline. This CDR3 region has 13 residues. Trimming stripped 6 bases from V and 1 base from J, with 8 bases between. The CDR3 spells CASSDTGTDTQYF. For the CDR3, the DNA is TGTGCCAGCTCCGACACGGGCACAGATACGCAGTATTTT.

The chain joins TRBV25-1 to TRBJ2-3; TRBD2 agrees at 8 bases. The CDR3 runs to 15 residues. The ends lost 2 bases at V and 3 bases at J; junction bases unmatched: 4. Germline lookup yields CDR1 MGHDK and CDR2 SYGVNS. The CDR3 protein is CASSELTGGTDTQYF. CDR3 nucleotide sequence: TGTGCCAGCAGTGAACTAACGGGAGGGACAGATACGCAGTATTTT.

The genes are TRBV5-1 and TRBJ2-7, with D perhaps matching TRBD2 (6 bases). The V end lost 0 bases, the J end lost 5 bases, and 15 bases lay between the germline ends. CDR3 length equals 15 residues. Germline V gives CDR1 SGHRS, CDR2 YFSETQ. In DNA, the CDR3 is TGCGCCAGCAGCTTGGCCGGCGGGAATGTCGACGAGCAGTACTTC. Its protein is CASSLAGGNVDEQYF. Looking up the rest from reference TRBV5-1 and TRBJ2-7 gives the full variable domain: KAGVTQTPRYLIKTRGQQVTLSCSPISGHRSVSWYQQTPGQGLQFLFEYFSETQRNKGNFPGRFSGRQFSNSRSEMNVSTLELGDSALYLCASSLAGGNVDEQYFGPGTRLTVT.

V and J are TRBV6-1 and TRBJ2-1, with a possible D match to TRBD1 (6 bases). The CDR3 is 14 amino acids. Germline assignment: CDR1 MNHNS and CDR2 SASEGT. Trimming took off 8 bases at V and 3 bases at J, with 14 bases between the two ends. In nucleotides, the CDR3 is TGTGCCAGCTTTCGGACAGCGGACTACAATGAGCAGTTCTTC. Translation: CASFRTADYNEQFF.

As regards this clone: At one boundary the junction diverges from the germline segment, which might be a read error. The V and J genes are TRBV5-1 and TRBJ1-1, with 7 bases identical to TRBD1. From germline, CDR1 is SGHRS and CDR2 YFSETQ. The CDR3 length is 10 residues. The CDR3 DNA reads TGCGCCAGCAGCGCCGGACAGGAGATCTTT. This gives the protein CASSAGQEIF.

V usage is TRBV30 and J usage is TRBJ1-3, with 8 bases that match TRBD1. Germline CDR1 GTSNPN, CDR2 SVGIG (reference sequence). The CDR3 length is 12 residues. V shed 5 bases, J shed 8 bases, and the junction held 5 bases outside the gene matches. In DNA, the CDR3 is TGTGCCTGGGACAGGGGTGTGGACACCATATATTTT. It codes for CAWDRGVDTIYF.

V gene TRBV7-6 combines with J gene TRBJ2-7; possibly TRBD2 for D (6 bases). V lost 2 bases and J lost 5, with 13 bases in between. CDR3 size: 14 residues. Germline lookup yields CDR1 SGHVS and CDR2 FNYEAQ. CDR3 sequence: CASSLIPGVHEQYF. CDR3 DNA sequence: TGTGCCAGCAGCTTAATTCCGGGAGTACACGAGCAGTACTTC. The full variable domain, with the rest looked up from reference TRBV7-6 and TRBJ2-7, is GAGVSQSPRYKVTKRGQDVALRCDPISGHVSLYWYRQALGQGPEFLTYFNYEAQQDKSGLPNDRFSAERPEGSISTLTIQRTEQRDSAMYRCASSLIPGVHEQYFGPGTRLTVT.

This chain links TRBV7-9 with TRBJ2-7; 9 bases are shared with TRBD2. The J segment lost 2 bases and the V segment lost 5 bases, leaving 4 bases of the junction unmatched. CDR1 is SEHNR, CDR2 FQNEAQ, per germline (reference sequence). The CDR3 runs to 14 residues. CDR3 residues: CASSASGATYEQYF. CDR3 bases: TGTGCCAGCAGCGCTAGCGGGGCCACCTACGAGCAGTACTTC.

The rearrangement uses TRBV11-3 and TRBJ2-3, with a tentative D call TRBD2 (6 bases). The V gene's germline CDR1 is SGHNT and CDR2 YENEEA. The CDR3 runs 17 residues. The V and J ends lost 3 bases and 6 bases respectively, with 22 bases between them. Here the CDR3 DNA reads TGTGCCAGCAGCTTGGGGGACGGGCGGGGAACCGGTGATACGCAGTATTTT. Residues: CASSLGDGRGTGDTQYF.

The rearrangement joins TRBV6-1 to TRBJ1-1; D uncertain. V was shortened by 9 bases and J by 2 bases, with 13 bases between the two germline ends. The germline gives CDR1 MNHNS, CDR2 SASEGT. This CDR3 comprises 13 residues. This chain's CDR3 is CASSWTGNTEAFF. CDR3 nucleotide sequence: TGTGCCAGTTCCTGGACGGGAAACACTGAAGCTTTCTTT.

This chain uses TRBV19 with TRBJ2-3; possibly TRBD2 for D (6 bases). Trimming shortened V by 6 bases and J by 4 bases, and 11 bases separated the two germline ends. The germline CDR1 and CDR2 sequences are LNHDA and SQIVND (reference sequence). This CDR3 comprises 13 residues. The CDR3 DNA follows: TGTGCCAGTAGCGGGAGCGTGGCAGATACGCAGTATTTT. Its protein product is CASSGSVADTQYF.

The chain combines TRBV30 with TRBJ1-2, with D possibly matching TRBD1 (5 bases). This CDR3 spans 12 amino acids. Trimming took 5 bases from V and 8 from J, leaving 15 bases between them. Germline assignment: CDR1 GTSNPN and CDR2 SVGIG (reference sequence). The CDR3 DNA reads TGTGCCTGGTTGCAGGGAATCGGAGGCTACACCTTC. Its protein is CAWLQGIGGYTF.

The chain is built from TRBV11-3 and TRBJ2-1, with 11 bases identical to TRBD2. This CDR3 region has 18 residues. Trimming at V came to 1 base and at J to 6 bases, leaving 11 bases not matched to a gene. CDR1 and CDR2 (germline): SGHNT, YENEEA. The CDR3 here is CASSLGLAGSHFPNEQFF. CDR3 sequence (DNA): TGTGCCAGCAGCTTAGGACTAGCGGGATCCCACTTTCCCAATGAGCAGTTCTTC.

The CDR3 region has the DNA TGTGCCAGCAGTTCCCCCCAGGGACAGACGATCACCCGGCCCCAGCATTTT. It encodes CASSSPQGQTITRPQHF. The genes are TRBV28 and TRBJ1-5; TRBD1 matches at 7 bases. The CDR3 has 17 amino acids. Germline loops: CDR1 MDHEN, CDR2 SYDVKM. The V segment lost 4 bases and the J segment 9 bases; nucleotides outside the gene matches: 18.

This clone was picked up one time. This sequence joins TRBV5-6 and TRBJ2-7; TRBD2 matches 7 bases. The trim removed 6 bases at V and 1 base at J, leaving 7 bases unmatched. Germline V CDR1 and CDR2: SGHDT, YYEEEE. The CDR3 covers 14 residues. The CDR3 coding sequence is TGTGCCAGCAACCCAGCGGGAACTTCCTACGAGCAGTACTTC. Amino acids: CASNPAGTSYEQYF.

The chain joins TRBV28 to TRBJ1-3; no firm D call. Germline V lookup: CDR1 MDHEN, CDR2 SYDVKM. V was pared by 3 bases and J by 2 bases, with 11 bases between. This CDR3 region has 15 residues. The CDR3 coding sequence is TGTGCCAGCAGTTTCGTTACAGCTACTGGAAACACCATATATTTT. This encodes CASSFVTATGNTIYF.

V usage is TRBV9 and J usage is TRBJ1-4; perhaps TRBD1 as D (6 bases). Germline loops: CDR1 SGDLS, CDR2 YYNGEE. The CDR3 loop spans 17 amino acids. V lost 0 bases to trimming and J lost 3 bases, with 15 bases between them. The CDR3 loop reads CASSVGRGGRANEKLFF. The CDR3 bases are TGTGCCAGCAGCGTAGGTCGAGGGGGACGGGCTAATGAAAAACTGTTTTTT. Combining the CDR3 with reference TRBV9 and TRBJ1-4 gives the whole variable domain DSGVTQTPKHLITATGQRVTLRCSPRSGDLSVYWYQQSLDQGLQFLIQYYNGEERAKGNILERFSAQQFPDLHSELNLSSLELGDSALYFCASSVGRGGRANEKLFFGSGTQLSVL.

The V and J genes are TRBV5-1 and TRBJ2-1; D is uncertain. The CDR3 has 13 amino acids. Deletions cut 7 bases from V and 0 bases from J, with 8 bases between. CDR1 SGHRS and CDR2 YFSETQ come from the germline V gene. CDR3 sequence: CASGVGSYNEQFF. Here the CDR3 DNA reads TGCGCCAGCGGAGTGGGCTCCTACAATGAGCAGTTCTTC.

The chain employs TRBV6-1 and TRBJ2-6; tentatively, D is TRBD1 (6 bases). Germline V gene data show CDR1 as MNHNS and CDR2 as SASEGT. The CDR3 is 13 residues long. This CDR3 reads CTVYRAGANVLTF. DNA of the CDR3: TGTACGGTGTACAGGGCTGGGGCCAACGTCCTGACTTTC.

V and J are TRBV13 and TRBJ2-7, with a weak D call TRBD2 (5 bases). Germline V gives CDR1 PRHDT, CDR2 FYEKMQ (reference sequence). The CDR3 is 14 amino acids. With 3 bases removed from V and 2 bases from J, the gap between germline ends came to 11 bases. Written as DNA, the CDR3 is TGTGCCAGCAGCTTCCTTGGGGAGACCTACGAGCAGTACTTC. It encodes CASSFLGETYEQYF.

The chain combines TRBV27 with TRBJ1-1; a weak D match, TRBD1 (6 bases). V was cut by 2 bases and J by 4 bases, with 11 bases left in between. The CDR3 covers 14 residues. CDR1 and CDR2 (germline): MNHEY, SMNVEV (reference sequence). CDR3 sequence: CASSLGLGGTEAFF. The DNA of the CDR3 is TGTGCCAGCAGTTTAGGGTTAGGGGGCACTGAAGCTTTCTTT.

J is TRBJ2-1 and V is TRBV5-1; 9 nucleotides line up with TRBD2. J gave up 7 bases and V 4 bases, and 6 bases lay outside the gene matches. This CDR3 has 14 residues. The germline V gene has CDR1 SGHRS and CDR2 YFSETQ. Here the CDR3 DNA reads TGCGCCAGCAGCGTTGGACTAGCGTCAAATGAGCAGTTCTTC. Translated: CASSVGLASNEQFF.

The chain couples TRBV30 to TRBJ2-1; the match to TRBD2 covers 10 bases. Germline assignment: CDR1 GTSNPN and CDR2 SVGIG (reference sequence). Trimming took 2 bases from V and 5 from J; bases not matched to a gene: 12. The CDR3 totals 17 residues. The CDR3 reads CAWSISRTSGHHNEQFF. The DNA of the CDR3 is TGTGCCTGGAGTATCTCGCGGACTAGCGGCCATCACAATGAGCAGTTCTTC. The full variable domain, its missing parts supplied by reference TRBV30 and TRBJ2-1, is SQTIHQWPATLVQPVGSPLSLECTVEGTSNPNLYWYRQAAGRGLQLLFYSVGIGQISSEVPQNLSASRPQDRQFILSSKKLLLSDSGFYLCAWSISRTSGHHNEQFFGPGTRLTVL.

The J gene is TRBJ2-7, the V gene TRBV11-3, with 15 bases matching TRBD2. The CDR3 is 19 amino acids. V trimming: 3 bases; J trimming: 1 base; junction bases outside the gene matches: 10. Germline V lookup: CDR1 SGHNT, CDR2 YENEEA. The CDR3 here is CASSFPGLAGGPKSYEQYF. CDR3 in DNA: TGTGCCAGCAGCTTTCCAGGACTAGCGGGAGGGCCGAAGTCCTACGAGCAGTACTTC.

This chain joins TRBV4-3 and TRBJ2-3, with 8 bases fitting TRBD2. The V gene end was trimmed by 1 base and the J gene end by 5 bases; junction bases not matched to a gene: 11. The germline V gene encodes CDR1 LGHNA and CDR2 YSLEER. The CDR3 totals 17 residues. The CDR3 DNA follows: TGCGCCAGCAGCCAAGCCGGGACTAGATTAACTGAAGATACGCAGTATTTT. This encodes CASSQAGTRLTEDTQYF.